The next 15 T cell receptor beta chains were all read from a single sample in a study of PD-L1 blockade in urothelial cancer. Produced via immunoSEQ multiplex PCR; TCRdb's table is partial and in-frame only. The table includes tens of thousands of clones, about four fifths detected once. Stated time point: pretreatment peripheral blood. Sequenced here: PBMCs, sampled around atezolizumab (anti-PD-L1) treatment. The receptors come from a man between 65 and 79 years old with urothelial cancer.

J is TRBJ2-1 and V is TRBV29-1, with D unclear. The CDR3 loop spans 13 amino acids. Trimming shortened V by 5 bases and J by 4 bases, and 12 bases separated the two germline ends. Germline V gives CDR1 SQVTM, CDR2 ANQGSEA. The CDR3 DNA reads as TGCAGCGTTTCTTTGATCCGGTACAATGAGCAGTTCTTC. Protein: CSVSLIRYNEQFF.

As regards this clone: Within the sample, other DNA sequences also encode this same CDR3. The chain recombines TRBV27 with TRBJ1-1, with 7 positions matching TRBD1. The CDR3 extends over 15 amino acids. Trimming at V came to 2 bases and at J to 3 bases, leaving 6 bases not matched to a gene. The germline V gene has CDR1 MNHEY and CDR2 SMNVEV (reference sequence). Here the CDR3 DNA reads TGTGCCAGCAGTTTAGGAGGGGGCTGGGACACTGAAGCTTTCTTT. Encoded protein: CASSLGGGWDTEAFF.

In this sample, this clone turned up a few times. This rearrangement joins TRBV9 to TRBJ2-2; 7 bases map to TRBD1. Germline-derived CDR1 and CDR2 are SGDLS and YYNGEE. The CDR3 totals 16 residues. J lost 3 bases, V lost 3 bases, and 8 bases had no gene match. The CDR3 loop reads CASSARQGLDTGELFF. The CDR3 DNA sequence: TGTGCCAGCAGCGCCCGACAGGGTCTTGACACCGGGGAGCTGTTTTTT.

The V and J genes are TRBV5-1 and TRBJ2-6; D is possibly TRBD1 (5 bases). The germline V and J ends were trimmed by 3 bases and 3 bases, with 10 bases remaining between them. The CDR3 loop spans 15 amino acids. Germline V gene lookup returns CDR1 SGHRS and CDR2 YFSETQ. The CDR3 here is CASSSLRDGANVLTF. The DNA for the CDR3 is TGCGCCAGCAGCTCTCTCAGGGATGGGGCCAACGTCCTGACTTTC.

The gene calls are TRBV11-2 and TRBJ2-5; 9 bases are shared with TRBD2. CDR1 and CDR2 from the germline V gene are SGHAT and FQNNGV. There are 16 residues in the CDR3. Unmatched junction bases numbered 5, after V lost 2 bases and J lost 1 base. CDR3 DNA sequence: TGTGCCAGCAGCTTATTAGCGGGAGCCTCCCAAGAGACCCAGTACTTC. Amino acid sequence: CASSLLAGASQETQYF.

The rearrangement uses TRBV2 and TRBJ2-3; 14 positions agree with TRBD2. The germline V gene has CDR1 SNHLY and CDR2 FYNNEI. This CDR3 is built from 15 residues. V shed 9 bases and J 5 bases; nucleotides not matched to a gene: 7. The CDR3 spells CASKGLAGAEDTQYF. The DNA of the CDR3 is TGTGCCAGTAAGGGACTAGCGGGAGCTGAAGATACGCAGTATTTT.

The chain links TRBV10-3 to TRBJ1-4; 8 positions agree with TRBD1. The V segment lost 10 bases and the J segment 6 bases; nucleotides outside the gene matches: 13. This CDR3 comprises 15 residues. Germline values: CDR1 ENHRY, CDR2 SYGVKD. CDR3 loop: CATAPDRGGDEKLFF. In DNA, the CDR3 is TGTGCCACCGCACCAGACAGGGGAGGCGATGAAAAACTGTTTTTT.

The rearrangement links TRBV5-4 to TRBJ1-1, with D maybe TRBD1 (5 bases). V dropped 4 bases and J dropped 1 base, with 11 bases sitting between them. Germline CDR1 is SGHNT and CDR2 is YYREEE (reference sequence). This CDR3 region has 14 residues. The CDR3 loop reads CASSQQATNTEAFF. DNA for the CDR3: TGTGCCAGCAGCCAACAGGCAACGAACACTGAAGCTTTCTTT.

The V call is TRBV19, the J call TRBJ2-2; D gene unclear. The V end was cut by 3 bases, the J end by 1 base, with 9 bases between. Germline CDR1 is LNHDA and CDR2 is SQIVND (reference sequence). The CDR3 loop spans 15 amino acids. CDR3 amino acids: CASSMRVLNTGELFF. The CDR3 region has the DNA TGTGCCAGTAGTATGAGAGTCCTGAACACCGGGGAGCTGTTTTTT.

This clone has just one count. Here the CDR3 reads CASSETGVDFYGYTF. CDR3 in DNA: TGTGCCAGCAGCGAGACAGGGGTAGACTTCTATGGCTACACCTTC. This chain uses TRBV5-5 with TRBJ1-2, with TRBD1 matching 8 bases. J lost 4 bases, V lost 4 bases, and 9 bases had no gene match. Germline V gene data show CDR1 as SGHKS and CDR2 as YYEKEE (reference sequence). The CDR3 loop spans 15 amino acids.

In nucleotides, the CDR3 is TGTGCCAGCAGCCCCCTACAGCTTGCCAATGAGCAGTTCTTC. Translating it yields CASSPLQLANEQFF. V is TRBV7-8 and J is TRBJ2-1; D call uncertain. Germline loops: CDR1 SGHVS, CDR2 FQNEAQ. Trimming pared 5 bases from V and 6 bases from J, leaving 14 bases between. This CDR3 spans 14 amino acids.

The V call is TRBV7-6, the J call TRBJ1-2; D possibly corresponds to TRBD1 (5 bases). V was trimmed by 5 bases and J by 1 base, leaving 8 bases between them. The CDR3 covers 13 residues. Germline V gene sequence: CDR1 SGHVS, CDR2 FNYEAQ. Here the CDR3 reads CASSPTDNYGYTF. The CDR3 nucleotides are TGTGCCAGCAGCCCGACAGATAACTATGGCTACACCTTC.

The CDR3 nucleotides read TGTGCCAGCAGCTTGGGCGGGGGCGAAAGTCAGCCCCAGCATTTT. It specifies CASSLGGGESQPQHF. V gene TRBV5-6 combines with J gene TRBJ1-5; TRBD1 might be the D (6 bases). Trimming removed 0 bases at V and 6 bases at J, with 13 bases between. The CDR3 has 15 residues. Germline V gene lookup returns CDR1 SGHDT and CDR2 YYEEEE.

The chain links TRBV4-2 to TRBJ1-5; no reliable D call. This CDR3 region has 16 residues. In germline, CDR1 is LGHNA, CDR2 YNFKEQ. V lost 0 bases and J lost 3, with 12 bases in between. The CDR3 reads CASSQDYDTYNQPQHF. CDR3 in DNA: TGTGCCAGCAGCCAAGATTATGACACTTACAATCAGCCCCAGCATTTT.

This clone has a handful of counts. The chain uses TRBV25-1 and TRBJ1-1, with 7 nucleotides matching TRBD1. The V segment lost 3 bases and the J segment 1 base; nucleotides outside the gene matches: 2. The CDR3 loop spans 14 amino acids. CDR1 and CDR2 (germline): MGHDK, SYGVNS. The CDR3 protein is CASSEAGGNTEAFF. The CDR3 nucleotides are TGTGCCAGCAGTGAGGCAGGGGGGAACACTGAAGCTTTCTTT.